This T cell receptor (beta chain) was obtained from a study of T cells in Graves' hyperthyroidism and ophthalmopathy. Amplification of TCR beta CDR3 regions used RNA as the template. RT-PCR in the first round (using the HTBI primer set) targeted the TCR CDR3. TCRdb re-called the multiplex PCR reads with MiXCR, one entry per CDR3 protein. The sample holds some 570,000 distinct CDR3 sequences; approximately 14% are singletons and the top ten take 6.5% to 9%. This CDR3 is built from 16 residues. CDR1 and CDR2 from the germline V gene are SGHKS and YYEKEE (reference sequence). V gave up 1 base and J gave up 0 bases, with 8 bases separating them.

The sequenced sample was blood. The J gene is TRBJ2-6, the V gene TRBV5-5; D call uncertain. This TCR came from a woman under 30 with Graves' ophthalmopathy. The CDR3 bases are TGTGCCAGCAGCTTGCGCAGGCACTCTGGGGCCAACGTCCTGACTTTC. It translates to CASSLRRHSGANVLTF.